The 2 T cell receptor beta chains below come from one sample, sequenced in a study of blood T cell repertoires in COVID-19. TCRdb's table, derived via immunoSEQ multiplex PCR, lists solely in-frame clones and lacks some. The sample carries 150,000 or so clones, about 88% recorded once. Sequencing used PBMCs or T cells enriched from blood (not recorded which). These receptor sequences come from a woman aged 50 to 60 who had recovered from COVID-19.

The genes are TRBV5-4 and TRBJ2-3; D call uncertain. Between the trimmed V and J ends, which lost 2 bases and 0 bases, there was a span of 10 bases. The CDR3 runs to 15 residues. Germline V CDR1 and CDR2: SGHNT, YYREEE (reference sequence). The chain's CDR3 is CASSLGGTSTDTQYF. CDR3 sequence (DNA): TGTGCCAGCAGCTTAGGCGGCACTAGCACAGATACGCAGTATTTT.

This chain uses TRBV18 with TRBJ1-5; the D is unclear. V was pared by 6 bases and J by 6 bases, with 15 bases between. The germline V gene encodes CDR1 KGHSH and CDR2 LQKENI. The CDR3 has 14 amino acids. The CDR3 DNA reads TGTGCCAGCTCCACCGGTAGGGAGAGTCAGCCCCAGCATTTT. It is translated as CASSTGRESQPQHF.